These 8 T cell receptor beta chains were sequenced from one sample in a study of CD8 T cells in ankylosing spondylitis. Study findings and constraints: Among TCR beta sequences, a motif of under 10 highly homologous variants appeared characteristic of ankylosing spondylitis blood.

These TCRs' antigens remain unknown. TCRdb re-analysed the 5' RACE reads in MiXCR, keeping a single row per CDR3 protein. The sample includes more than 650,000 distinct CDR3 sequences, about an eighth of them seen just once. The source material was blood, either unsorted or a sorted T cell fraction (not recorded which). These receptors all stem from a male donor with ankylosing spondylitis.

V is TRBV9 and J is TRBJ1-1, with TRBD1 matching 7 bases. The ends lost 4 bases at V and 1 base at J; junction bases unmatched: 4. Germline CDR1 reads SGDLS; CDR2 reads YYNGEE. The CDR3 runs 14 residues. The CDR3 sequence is CASSFWTGNTEAFF. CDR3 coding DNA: TGTGCCAGCAGCTTCTGGACAGGGAACACTGAAGCTTTCTTT.

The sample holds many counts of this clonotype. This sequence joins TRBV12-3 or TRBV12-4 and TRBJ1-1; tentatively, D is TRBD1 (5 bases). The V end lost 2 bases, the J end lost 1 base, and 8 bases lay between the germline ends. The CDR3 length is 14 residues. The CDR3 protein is CASSLKGPNTEAFF. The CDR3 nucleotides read TGTGCCAGCAGTTTAAAGGGACCGAACACTGAAGCTTTCTTT.

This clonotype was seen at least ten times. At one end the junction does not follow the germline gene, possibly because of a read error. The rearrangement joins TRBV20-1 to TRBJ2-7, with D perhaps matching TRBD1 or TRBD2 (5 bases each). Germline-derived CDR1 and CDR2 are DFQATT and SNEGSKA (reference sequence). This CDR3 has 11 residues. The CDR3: CSARGPLTRAF. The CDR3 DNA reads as TGCAGTGCTAGGGGACCGTTAACTCGGGCGTTC.

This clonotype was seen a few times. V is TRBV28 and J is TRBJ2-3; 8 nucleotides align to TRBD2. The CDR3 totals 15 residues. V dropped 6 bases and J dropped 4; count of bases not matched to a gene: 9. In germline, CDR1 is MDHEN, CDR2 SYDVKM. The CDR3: CASRPHSGVADTQYF. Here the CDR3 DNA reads TGTGCCAGCAGGCCCCATAGCGGGGTCGCAGATACGCAGTATTTT.

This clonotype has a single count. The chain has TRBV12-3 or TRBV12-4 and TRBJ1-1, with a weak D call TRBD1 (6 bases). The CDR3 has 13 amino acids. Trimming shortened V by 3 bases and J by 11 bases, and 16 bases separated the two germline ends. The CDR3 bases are TGTGCCAGCAGTTTCTCCAGGGGATCCTCCGCTTTCTTT. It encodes CASSFSRGSSAFF.

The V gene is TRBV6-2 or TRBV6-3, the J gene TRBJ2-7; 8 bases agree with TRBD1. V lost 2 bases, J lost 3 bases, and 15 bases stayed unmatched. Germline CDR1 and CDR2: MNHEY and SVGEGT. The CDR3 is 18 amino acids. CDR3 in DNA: TGTGCCAGCAGTTACATATTATCCAGGACAGGGATTTTCTACGAGCAGTACTTC. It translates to CASSYILSRTGIFYEQYF.

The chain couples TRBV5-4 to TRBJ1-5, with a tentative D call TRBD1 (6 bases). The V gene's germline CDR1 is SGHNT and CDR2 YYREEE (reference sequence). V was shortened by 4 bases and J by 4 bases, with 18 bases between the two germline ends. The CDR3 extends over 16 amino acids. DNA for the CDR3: TGTGCCAGCAGCATCGGGACACCACTGGGGAATCAGCCCCAGCATTTT. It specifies CASSIGTPLGNQPQHF.

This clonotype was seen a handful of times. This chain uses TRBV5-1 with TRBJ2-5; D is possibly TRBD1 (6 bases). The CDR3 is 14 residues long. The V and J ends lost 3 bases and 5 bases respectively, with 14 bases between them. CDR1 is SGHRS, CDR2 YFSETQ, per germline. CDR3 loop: CASSSLGQLETQYF. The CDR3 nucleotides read TGCGCCAGCAGCTCTCTCGGACAGTTGGAGACCCAGTACTTC.